A single TCR beta chain is shown here with its context. Its antigen is unknown. This sample stems from a study of identical twins. Whole-study results and caveats: In zero-insertion analyses, partial confounding could arise from invariant MAIT and iNKT cells.

V was cut by 8 bases and J by 10 bases, with 9 bases left in between. CDR3 length equals 10 residues. After template switching added a universal primer site, the resulting cDNA carried unique molecular identifiers. TCRdb used MiXCR to reprocess the 5' RACE reads, holding one entry per CDR3 protein. The table lists approximately 1.8 million distinct CDR3 sequences, less than 40% of them singletons. The clonotype originates from a newborn girl in good health. Sequenced sample: cord blood. V gene TRBV12-3 or TRBV12-4 combines with J gene TRBJ2-1; no reliable D call. The CDR3 sequence: CASGQYEQFF. The CDR3 DNA follows: TGTGCCAGCGGGCAATACGAGCAGTTCTTC.